Below are 30 T cell receptor beta chains sequenced from a single sample in a study of molecular identifiers for immune sequencing clone quantification. MiXCR was run by TCRdb on the PCR reads, yielding one entry per CDR3 protein. The sample lists under 350,000 distinct CDR3 sequences, roughly a quarter occurring once. The material sequenced was naive CD8+ T cells from blood, with Jurkat cell RNA spiked in. Subset meaning: FACS-sorted CD8+CD4-CCR7+CD45RA+ naive T cells. All receptors come from a human donor in good health. Some libraries in this study had Jurkat cell RNA spiked in.

With respect to this clonotype: A much larger clone lies a single base off, so this may be a read error. The chain links TRBV6-6 to TRBJ1-1, with no clear D. The CDR3 is made up of 12 amino acids. CDR1 is MNHNY and CDR2 is SVGAGI in the germline V gene (reference sequence). The CDR3 region has the DNA TGTGCCAGCAGTTACTCGAACCCTGAAGTTTTCTTT. This sequence encodes CASSYSNPEVFF.

About this clonotype itself: Relative to the germline gene, one junction end is altered; a read error may explain this. In DNA, the CDR3 is TGTGCCTGTAGTATTGGGGCGGCAGCTCATCAGCCCCAGCATTTT. Protein sequence: CACSIGAAAHQPQHF. The V and J genes are TRBV19 and TRBJ1-5; weak D call: TRBD1 (5 bases). The CDR3 runs 15 residues. Germline CDR1 and CDR2: LNHDA and SQIVND (reference sequence). Based on the CDR3 plus reference TRBV19 and TRBJ1-5, the full variable domain is DGGITQSPKYLFRKEGQNVTLSCEQNLNHDAMYWYRQDPGQGLRLIYYSQIVNDFQKGDIAEGYSVSREKKESFPLTVTSAQKNPTAFYLCACSIGAAAHQPQHFGDGTRLSIL.

This clonotype was detected ten times or more. The chain combines TRBV7-9 with TRBJ2-7; no reliable D call. The V gene lost 11 bases and the J gene lost 4 bases, with 15 bases spanning the gap. The germline V gene encodes CDR1 SEHNR and CDR2 FQNEAQ (reference sequence). CDR3 length equals 12 residues. The CDR3 DNA follows: TGTGCCTCGGAAGGCAGGTTTTACGAGCAGTACTTC. This codes for CASEGRFYEQYF.

This clonotype was seen a handful of times. CDR3 sequence reads: CSVDGGRVDEQYF. CDR3 coding DNA: TGCAGCGTTGACGGGGGGCGCGTGGACGAGCAGTACTTC. The chain combines TRBV29-1 with TRBJ2-7; TRBD2 is a possible D gene (7 bases). This CDR3 region has 13 residues. V was trimmed by 3 bases and J by 5 bases, leaving 14 bases between them. CDR1 is SQVTM, CDR2 ANQGSEA, per germline.

CDR3 sequence reads: CASSLKGEPSYEQYF. DNA for the CDR3: TGTGCCAGCAGCTTGAAGGGGGAGCCTTCCTACGAGCAGTACTTC. The chain joins TRBV5-4 to TRBJ2-7; D is perhaps TRBD1 (6 bases). Germline values: CDR1 SGHNT, CDR2 YYREEE (reference sequence). There are 15 residues in the CDR3. Deletions cut 1 base from V and 1 base from J, with 12 bases between.

This rearrangement joins TRBV28 to TRBJ2-2, with 7 bases matching TRBD2. The V gene's germline CDR1 is MDHEN and CDR2 SYDVKM. The junction had 11 bases not matched to a gene; V was cut back by 5 bases and J by 5 bases. The CDR3 runs to 16 residues. CDR3 DNA sequence: TGTGCCAGCAGTACACCCGGGACTACCCATACCGGGGAGCTGTTTTTT. Translated, it gives CASSTPGTTHTGELFF.

V usage is TRBV6-2 or TRBV6-3 and J usage is TRBJ1-5; perhaps TRBD1 as D (6 bases). The V and J ends lost 8 bases and 6 bases respectively, with 20 bases between them. The CDR3 totals 15 residues. The V gene's germline CDR1 is MNHEY and CDR2 SVGEGT. This CDR3 reads CASRYSTGLGQPQHF. CDR3 nucleotide sequence: TGTGCCAGCCGATACTCTACAGGGCTAGGTCAGCCCCAGCATTTT.

Note on this clonotype: It may be a read error: a sequence one base away is much more abundant. CDR3 loop: CASSESPGQGSEQYF. The CDR3 coding sequence is TGTGCCAGCAGTGAATCCCCGGGACAAGGAAGCGAGCAGTACTTC. The V and J genes are TRBV6-1 and TRBJ2-7, with D possibly TRBD1 on 6 matching bases. CDR3 length equals 15 residues. The germline V gene encodes CDR1 MNHNS and CDR2 SASEGT. Trimming took off 2 bases at V and 6 bases at J, with 17 bases between the two ends.

This chain links TRBV6-5 with TRBJ1-2, with D tentatively TRBD1 (5 bases). Looked up from germline, CDR1 is MNHEY and CDR2 is SVGAGI. The CDR3 sequence is 13 residues long. Trimming removed 7 bases at V and 2 bases at J, with 11 bases between. The CDR3 loop is CASTLDRNYGYTF. The CDR3 DNA follows: TGTGCCAGCACCTTAGACAGAAACTATGGCTACACCTTC.

CDR3 in DNA: TGTGCCAGCAGCCAAGCGATGGGCGAGCCAATCTCTGGAAACACCATATATTTT. As protein: CASSQAMGEPISGNTIYF. V usage is TRBV3-2 and J usage is TRBJ1-3; the DNA was not used to check the table's D call, TRBD1. TRBV3-2 is described as a pseudogene. The CDR3 length is 18 residues.

This clonotype was seen many times. V is TRBV29-1 and J is TRBJ1-2; 11 bases line up with TRBD1. V dropped 1 base and J dropped 4; count of bases not matched to a gene: 5. The CDR3 is 15 amino acids. Germline CDR1 SQVTM, CDR2 ANQGSEA. As DNA, the CDR3 is TGCAGCGTTGAAGCGGGACAGGGGGGACTCTATGGCTACACCTTC. Translating it yields CSVEAGQGGLYGYTF. Full variable domain (missing parts from reference TRBV29-1 and TRBJ1-2): SAVISQKPSRDICQRGTSLTIQCQVDSQVTMMFWYRQQPGQSLTLIATANQGSEATYESGFVIDKFPISRPNLTFSTLTVSNMSPEDSSIYLCSVEAGQGGLYGYTFGSGTRLTVV.

This clonotype has a handful of counts. This rearrangement joins TRBV20-1 to TRBJ1-5; tentative D call: TRBD1 (6 bases). The germline V and J ends were trimmed by 0 bases and 6 bases, with 24 bases remaining between them. The CDR3 runs to 18 residues. In germline, CDR1 is DFQATT, CDR2 SNEGSKA (reference sequence). The CDR3 nucleotides read TGCAGTGCTAGAGAGAGGTGGGGGACTGGCAGGGGCGTTCAGCCCCAGCATTTT. Protein: CSARERWGTGRGVQPQHF.

On this clonotype: A much bigger clone sits one base away, suggesting this may be a read error. This sequence joins TRBV20-1 and TRBJ1-1; TRBD1 is a possible D gene (5 bases). This CDR3 has 11 amino acids. Trimming cost V 1 base and J 7 bases, with 7 bases left between them. Germline assignment: CDR1 DFQATT and CDR2 SNEGSKA (reference sequence). This CDR3 is CSARGGIEAFF. CDR3 coding DNA: TGCAGTGCTAGAGGGGGGATTGAAGCTTTCTTT.

This clonotype has ten or more counts. The CDR3, as DNA: TGTGCCAGCAGCTTATTAGGGGGAGACACAGATACGCAGTATTTT. Translated, it gives CASSLLGGDTDTQYF. The V gene is TRBV7-6, the J gene TRBJ2-3, with TRBD1 as a possible D gene (6 bases). Between the trimmed V and J ends, which lost 2 bases and 2 bases, there was a span of 11 bases. The CDR3 has 15 amino acids. Germline values: CDR1 SGHVS, CDR2 FNYEAQ.

Details on this clonotype: At one of its ends the junction is not consistent with the germline gene, which may arise from a read error. The chain couples TRBV7-2 to TRBJ2-5, with 7 positions matching TRBD1. From germline, CDR1 is SGHTA and CDR2 FQGNSA. The CDR3 loop spans 15 amino acids. CDR3 protein: CASSLAGQVQATQYF. The CDR3 bases are TGTGCCAGCAGCTTAGCCGGACAGGTCCAAGCGACCCAGTACTTC.

The chain is built from TRBV7-9 and TRBJ2-3; 7 bases are a match to TRBD2. Trimming took 5 bases from V and 3 from J; bases not matched to a gene: 17. Germline CDR1 is SEHNR and CDR2 is FQNEAQ (reference sequence). This CDR3 contains 18 residues. The CDR3 DNA follows: TGTGCCAGCAGCCACCCCCGGTCCCCTCGCGGGAGTACAGATACGCAGTATTTT. Encoded protein: CASSHPRSPRGSTDTQYF.

This clonotype was seen a few times. V gene TRBV21-1 combines with J gene TRBJ2-7. TRBV21-1 is a pseudogene locus. The CDR3 is 11 residues long. The CDR3 DNA reads TGTGCCAGCAGCAGGGATTGCGAGCAGTACTTC. Amino acids: CASSRDCEQYF.

This clonotype was seen many times. This sequence joins TRBV7-2 and TRBJ1-1; D unresolved. Germline loops: CDR1 SGHTA, CDR2 FQGNSA. CDR3 size: 14 residues. Trimming left V 3 bases short and J 6 bases short, with 14 bases between. DNA for the CDR3: TGTGCCAGCAGCTTCCCCCACCCCGGCGCTGAAGCTTTCTTT. Encoded protein: CASSFPHPGAEAFF. The full variable domain, its missing parts supplied by reference TRBV7-2 and TRBJ1-1, is GAGVSQSPSNKVTEKGKDVELRCDPISGHTALYWYRQSLGQGLEFLIYFQGNSAPDKSGLPSDRFSAERTGGSVSTLTIQRTQQEDSAVYLCASSFPHPGAEAFFGQGTRLTVV.

In the case of this clonotype: A junction boundary mismatches the germline segment, possibly from a read error. This rearrangement joins TRBV4-3 to TRBJ2-7, with a weak D call TRBD1 (7 bases). The CDR3 spans 15 residues. CDR1 is LGHNA and CDR2 is YSLEER in the germline V gene. DNA of the CDR3: TGCGCCCGCAGCCACAGAGGAGGGGGCGGTTACGAGCAGTACTTC. Its translation is CARSHRGGGGYEQYF.

The chain couples TRBV4-1 to TRBJ1-6; D perhaps matches TRBD1 (6 bases). Germline CDR1 is MGHRA and CDR2 is YSYEKL. V was trimmed by 1 base and J by 7 bases, leaving 14 bases between them. This CDR3 spans 16 amino acids. The CDR3 sequence: CASSQVLTGGNSPLHF. The CDR3 DNA sequence: TGCGCCAGCAGCCAAGTCCTGACAGGAGGGAATTCACCCCTCCACTTT.

V and J are TRBV27 and TRBJ2-5, with TRBD2 identical over 14 bases. Germline CDR1 and CDR2: MNHEY and SMNVEV (reference sequence). CDR3 size: 19 residues. The ends lost 8 bases at V and 7 bases at J; junction bases unmatched: 21. CDR3 nucleotides: TGTGCCAGCGCAGTCGGTGTTGAGACTAGCGGGAGGGGCCCGGGGACCCAGTACTTC. It yields the protein CASAVGVETSGRGPGTQYF.

This clonotype was picked up many times. The genes are TRBV28 and TRBJ2-3; D is ambiguous. V shed 3 bases and J shed 0 bases, with 7 bases lying between them. This CDR3 contains 14 residues. CDR1 and CDR2 (germline): MDHEN, SYDVKM. The CDR3 DNA reads TGTGCCAGCAGTTTTAAGCGTAGCACAGATACGCAGTATTTT. This encodes CASSFKRSTDTQYF.

This clonotype appeared a few times. The chain links TRBV19 to TRBJ2-1; TRBD2 matches at 11 bases. V shed 1 base and J 7 bases; nucleotides not matched to a gene: 9. Germline V gene data show CDR1 as LNHDA and CDR2 as SQIVND (reference sequence). This CDR3 is built from 17 residues. DNA of the CDR3: TGTGCCAGTAGTATAGGTCTAGCGGGGGGTCGGGGAAATGAGCAGTTCTTC. It specifies CASSIGLAGGRGNEQFF.

The rearrangement links TRBV27 to TRBJ2-3; no firm D call. The CDR3 has 14 residues. V was cut by 4 bases and J by 6 bases, with 14 bases left in between. The germline V gene encodes CDR1 MNHEY and CDR2 SMNVEV (reference sequence). The CDR3 protein is CASSSDTPADTQYF. CDR3 nucleotide sequence: TGTGCCAGCAGTTCCGACACCCCGGCGGATACGCAGTATTTT.

In this sample, this clonotype turned up many times. This chain links TRBV12-3 or TRBV12-4 with TRBJ2-2; TRBD2 matches 8 bases. Trimming removed 5 bases from V and 0 bases from J; junction bases left unmatched: 8. The CDR3 runs to 17 residues. The CDR3 here is CASSPRAGLANTGELFF. In DNA form, the CDR3 reads TGTGCCAGCAGTCCTCGCGCGGGACTAGCGAACACCGGGGAGCTGTTTTTT.

This clonotype was recorded a few times. V usage is TRBV6-5 and J usage is TRBJ1-2; no clear D gene. This CDR3 contains 13 residues. The germline gives CDR1 MNHEY, CDR2 SVGAGI. V dropped 6 bases and J dropped 0 bases, with 8 bases sitting between them. CDR3 in amino acids: CASRRPANYGYTF. CDR3 DNA sequence: TGTGCCAGCAGGAGGCCAGCTAACTATGGCTACACCTTC.

The genes are TRBV6-5 and TRBJ1-5; D possibly corresponds to TRBD1 (5 bases). CDR3 size: 15 residues. Germline loops: CDR1 MNHEY, CDR2 SVGAGI. The V end lost 10 bases, the J end lost 6 bases, and 22 bases lay between the germline ends. CDR3 nucleotide sequence: TGTGCCAAGCGTCAAACGGGGGGGGGTGGTCAGCCCCAGCATTTT. Protein sequence: CAKRQTGGGGQPQHF.

Concerning this clonotype itself: One end of the junction is discordant with germline, which a read error may explain. This CDR3 reads CASSQENNNYGYPF. The CDR3 DNA follows: TGCGCCAGCAGCCAAGAGAACAATAACTATGGCTACCCCTTC. The gene calls are TRBV4-3 and TRBJ1-2; D is undetermined. Germline CDR1 reads LGHNA; CDR2 reads YSLEER. This CDR3 spans 14 amino acids.

The sample holds many counts of this clonotype. This chain links TRBV29-1 with TRBJ2-2; 14 bases fit TRBD2. Trimming at V came to 7 bases and at J to 7 bases, leaving 11 bases not matched to a gene. The CDR3 runs 16 residues. CDR1 is SQVTM and CDR2 is ANQGSEA in the germline V gene. CDR3 nucleotides: TGCAGCGCCGGAGGACTAGCGGGAGGAGGGCTCGGGGAGCTGTTTTTT. As protein: CSAGGLAGGGLGELFF.

This clonotype appeared a few times. The chain uses TRBV5-3 and TRBJ2-7; a possible D gene is TRBD1 (7 bases). TRBV5-3 is an open reading frame, and its role is uncertain. The CDR3 covers 14 residues. V was shortened by 8 bases and J by 2 bases, with 17 bases between the two germline ends. CDR3 coding DNA: TGTGCCAGCAGCCTGCGGGACAGCCCCTACGAGCAGTACTTC. It translates to CASSLRDSPYEQYF.